Listed below are T cell receptor beta chains from one sample, sequenced in a study of a mutant IDH1 vaccine in newly diagnosed glioma. Sequencing was performed with immunoSEQ multiplex PCR; in TCRdb, only in-frame clones are kept and a portion is missing. The sample has 55,000 to 70,000 clones, around nine tenths seen once. Antigens of these TCRs are unknown. Material: PBMCs, obtained from a glioma patient whose treatment included an IDH1 peptide vaccine. Receptors originate from a man aged 35-49 years with glioma. CDR3s include the opening cysteine and the closing phenylalanine or tryptophan. D genes are given only for firm matches. Clone size, where shown, is once, few, many, or a class for clones that have expanded.

DNA: TGTGCCAGCAGCCAAGATGTCCAGAGCTATGGCTACACCTTC
CDR3: CASSQDVQSYGYTF
J: TRBJ1-2
size: .
V: TRBV4-2
D: .

DNA: TGTGCCAGCAGCTTGGAGGGGGGATGGGGCTCACCCCTCCACTTT
CDR3: CASSLEGGWGSPLHF
J: TRBJ1-6
size: .
V: TRBV5-5
D: .

DNA: TGTGCCAGCAGTTCCGCGACAAGGAACACTGAAGCTTTCTTT
CDR3: CASSSATRNTEAFF
J: TRBJ1-1
size: .
V: TRBV27
D: .

DNA: TGTGCCAGCAGCTTGACTAGCGGCAGCTCCTACGAGCAGTACTTC
CDR3: CASSLTSGSSYEQYF
J: TRBJ2-7
size: .
V: TRBV7-2
D: TRBD2

DNA: TGTGCCAGCAGCTCGGACGGCTCTGGGGCCAACGTCCTGACTTTC
CDR3: CASSSDGSGANVLTF
J: TRBJ2-6
size: .
V: TRBV7-2
D: .

DNA: TGTGCCAGCAGCTCCTCGGGAGGGGGATCCACTGAAGCTTTCTTT
CDR3: CASSSSGGGSTEAFF
J: TRBJ1-1
size: .
V: TRBV7-3
D: .

DNA: TGCAGCGTCCCCGGGACAGGGGGCACTGAAGCTTTCTTT
CDR3: CSVPGTGGTEAFF
J: TRBJ1-1
size: .
V: TRBV29-1
D: TRBD1

DNA: TGTGCCAGCAGTGAAGGGGGACGGTTCCAAGAGACCCAGTACTTC
CDR3: CASSEGGRFQETQYF
J: TRBJ2-5
size: .
V: TRBV6-1
D: .

DNA: TGTGCCAGCAGCTTATTGGGCAGGGGGGCGGGCCTTGAGCAGTTCTTC
CDR3: CASSLLGRGAGLEQFF
J: TRBJ2-1
size: few
V: TRBV7-2
D: .

DNA: TGTGCCAGCAGTAGTAGCGGGAGCGCGTTGAACATTCAGTACTTC
CDR3: CASSSSGSALNIQYF
J: TRBJ2-4
size: .
V: TRBV6-5
D: TRBD2

DNA: TGTGCCAGCTCACCTATAGACAGGGAGAGAAACGAGCAGTACTTC
CDR3: CASSPIDRERNEQYF
J: TRBJ2-7
size: .
V: TRBV18
D: TRBD1

DNA: TGTGCCAGGGCACCGTCACCGGGACTACCAAGCTCCTACGAGCAGTACTTC
CDR3: CARAPSPGLPSSYEQYF
J: TRBJ2-7
size: .
V: TRBV11-3
D: TRBD2

DNA: TGTGCCAGCAGCTCCTCAAAACAGGGGGGGAGCAATCAGCCCCAGCATTTT
CDR3: CASSSSKQGGSNQPQHF
J: TRBJ1-5
size: .
V: TRBV7-9
D: TRBD1

DNA: TGTGCCAGTAGTTTGCACAGGGGTACTAACTATGGCTACACCTTC
CDR3: CASSLHRGTNYGYTF
J: TRBJ1-2
size: .
V: TRBV19
D: TRBD1

DNA: TGTGCCACCAGCAGAGGAGATTCAGGGGTCAACGAAAAACTGTTTTTT
CDR3: CATSRGDSGVNEKLFF
J: TRBJ1-4
size: .
V: TRBV15
D: .

DNA: TGTGCCAGCTCACCAGTCGCTAGCGGGGTGTACGAGCAGTACTTC
CDR3: CASSPVASGVYEQYF
J: TRBJ2-7
size: .
V: TRBV18
D: TRBD2

DNA: TGTGCCATCAGTTCAACAGGGTATAGCAATCAGCCCCAGCATTTT
CDR3: CAISSTGYSNQPQHF
J: TRBJ1-5
size: once
V: TRBV10-3
D: .

DNA: TGCAGCGTTGTCCGACTGGGGGTGGGGGAGACCCAGTACTTC
CDR3: CSVVRLGVGETQYF
J: TRBJ2-5
size: once
V: TRBV29-1
D: .

DNA: TGTGCCAGCAGTGAAGGAAGGGATGTCGCTTTCTTT
CDR3: CASSEGRDVAFF
J: TRBJ1-1
size: .
V: TRBV6-1
D: .

DNA: TGCGCCAGCAGCCTAGGACAGGGGAGCTACAATGAGCAGTTCTTC
CDR3: CASSLGQGSYNEQFF
J: TRBJ2-1
size: .
V: TRBV5-1
D: TRBD1